One sample yielded the 12 T cell receptor beta chains listed below, sequenced in a study of T cell responses to AZD1222 COVID-19 vaccine. The protocol was immunoSEQ multiplex PCR, while the TCRdb copy is restricted to in-frame clones and leaves out a portion. The sample shows some 110,000 clones, 75% to 90% of them seen only once. The sequences come from peripheral blood, collected on day 0 of AZD1222 vaccination. The receptors come from an adult in good health.

V and J are TRBV4-1 and TRBJ2-1; 7 bases match TRBD2. The CDR3 has 17 residues. V was clipped by 1 base and J by 5 bases; unmatched bases: 11. Germline V gene data show CDR1 as MGHRA and CDR2 as YSYEKL. The DNA of the CDR3 is TGCGCCAGCAGCCAAGGGAGTTGGCGGGGGACCAACAATGAGCAGTTCTTC. It is translated as CASSQGSWRGTNNEQFF.

The chain recombines TRBV28 with TRBJ2-5; D may be TRBD1 (6 bases). Germline lookup yields CDR1 MDHEN and CDR2 SYDVKM. With 6 bases removed from V and 4 bases from J, the gap between germline ends came to 18 bases. This CDR3 has 15 amino acids. CDR3 nucleotide sequence: TGTGCCAGCAGCATTCCAGGGGCGCGTAGAGAGACCCAGTACTTC. Protein: CASSIPGARRETQYF.

This clone was seen only once. The chain uses TRBV27 and TRBJ1-6; D unresolved. The CDR3 extends over 15 amino acids. Germline-derived CDR1 and CDR2 are MNHEY and SMNVEV (reference sequence). V lost 9 bases and J lost 5, with 17 bases in between. CDR3 sequence reads: CASSLTTLNNSPLHF. The DNA of the CDR3 is TGTGCCAGTTCTCTCACGACCTTGAATAATTCACCCCTCCACTTT.

This clone counts as medium-sized. The chain has TRBV4-3 and TRBJ2-6, with D possibly TRBD2 on 5 matching bases. The V end was cut by 0 bases, the J end by 7 bases, with 16 bases between. CDR1 is LGHNA, CDR2 YSLEER, per germline. The CDR3 runs 17 residues. The CDR3 protein is CASSQEGPYGGANVLTF. For the CDR3, the DNA is TGCGCCAGCAGCCAAGAAGGGCCCTACGGAGGTGCCAACGTCCTGACTTTC.

The genes are TRBV20-1 and TRBJ1-1; D unresolved. This CDR3 is built from 14 residues. Between the trimmed V and J ends, which lost 3 bases and 4 bases, there was a span of 15 bases. The germline gives CDR1 DFQATT, CDR2 SNEGSKA (reference sequence). CDR3 in amino acids: CSASPGLEGTEAFF. For the CDR3, the DNA is TGCAGTGCTAGTCCCGGACTTGAGGGCACTGAAGCTTTCTTT.

The chain links TRBV2 to TRBJ2-5; 15 bases line up with TRBD2. The CDR3 is made up of 16 amino acids. In germline, CDR1 is SNHLY, CDR2 FYNNEI. J gave up 4 bases and V 3 bases, and 3 bases lay outside the gene matches. CDR3 loop: CASSDGTSGRRETQYF. The DNA of the CDR3 is TGTGCCAGCAGTGATGGGACTAGCGGGAGGAGAGAGACCCAGTACTTC.

The chain employs TRBV19 and TRBJ1-5; maybe TRBD1 (6 bases). Between the trimmed V and J ends, which lost 7 bases and 3 bases, there was a span of 10 bases. Germline loops: CDR1 LNHDA, CDR2 SQIVND (reference sequence). There are 13 residues in the CDR3. Written as DNA, the CDR3 is TGTGCCAGTAACGACAGGTACAATCAGCCCCAGCATTTT. As protein: CASNDRYNQPQHF.

This chain connects TRBV5-4 to TRBJ2-4; 8 positions match TRBD2. Trimming at V came to 2 bases and at J to 5 bases, leaving 9 bases not matched to a gene. CDR3 length: 16 residues. CDR1 and CDR2 (germline): SGHNT, YYREEE (reference sequence). This CDR3 is CASSFKRERDQNIQYF. The CDR3 nucleotides are TGTGCCAGCAGCTTTAAGCGGGAGAGGGATCAAAACATTCAGTACTTC.

The table lists this clone with a count of one. The chain is built from TRBV6-2 or TRBV6-3 and TRBJ2-7, with D tentatively TRBD1 (6 bases). The CDR3 is 15 amino acids. Trimming left V 0 bases short and J 0 bases short, with 9 bases between. The germline gives CDR1 MNHEY, CDR2 SVGEGT. The DNA for the CDR3 is TGTGCCAGCAGTTACTCGGGGACATCCTCCTACGAGCAGTACTTC. Translated, it gives CASSYSGTSSYEQYF.

V and J are TRBV2 and TRBJ1-5; a weak D match, TRBD1 (6 bases). Trimming left V 6 bases short and J 3 bases short, with 15 bases between. CDR1 and CDR2 from the germline V gene are SNHLY and FYNNEI. The CDR3 extends over 15 amino acids. CDR3: CASSHRQEVNQPQHF. The DNA of the CDR3 is TGTGCCAGCAGCCACCGACAGGAAGTCAATCAGCCCCAGCATTTT.

This chain joins TRBV27 and TRBJ2-7, with D perhaps TRBD1 (6 bases). The CDR3 contains 12 residues. Germline CDR1 and CDR2: MNHEY and SMNVEV (reference sequence). Between the trimmed V and J ends, which lost 8 bases and 3 bases, there was a span of 11 bases. The CDR3 protein is CASSDRFYEQYF. DNA for the CDR3: TGTGCCAGCTCGGACAGATTCTACGAGCAGTACTTC.

The chain links TRBV27 to TRBJ1-2; D unclear. Germline V lookup: CDR1 MNHEY, CDR2 SMNVEV (reference sequence). The V gene lost 1 base and the J gene lost 1 base, with 16 bases spanning the gap. The CDR3 is 17 residues long. The CDR3 sequence is CASSLLSSGGGNYGYTF. The CDR3 bases are TGTGCCAGCAGTTTATTAAGTTCGGGAGGTGGTAACTATGGCTACACCTTC.